This is a list of T cell receptor beta chains from one sample in a study of regulatory T cells in long-lasting Graves disease. MiXCR was run by TCRdb on the multiplex PCR reads, yielding one entry per CDR3 protein. Of 550,000 to 700,000 distinct CDR3 sequences in the sample, 15% to 20% were seen once. This same sample was also taken into another study, of T cells in Graves' hyperthyroidism and ophthalmopathy.

The starting material was peripheral blood mononuclear cells (PBMCs), obtained at new diagnosis, from a patient treated with antithyroid drugs. The receptors come from a man aged 18 to 29 with Graves disease. Both conserved end residues are part of each CDR3. A D gene is named only where the DNA matches it firmly. Size is omitted from some rows. Given values are once, few, many or a class for expanded clones.

v_gene	d_gene	j_gene	abundance	CDR3aa	CDR3nt
TRBV12-3/TRBV12-4	TRBD1	TRBJ2-2	-	CASRSTGVGAGELFF	TGTGCCAGCAGATCGACAGGGGTTGGGGCCGGGGAGCTGTTTTTT
TRBV9	-	TRBJ1-1	few	CASSVGGRLNTEAFF	TGTGCCAGCAGCGTAGGGGGACGGTTGAACACTGAAGCTTTCTTT
TRBV6-1	TRBD1	TRBJ2-1	many	CASRPPWGVGTGAYNEQFF	TGTGCCAGCAGACCACCCTGGGGAGTCGGGACAGGGGCCTACAATGAGCAGTTCTTC
TRBV3-1	TRBD2	TRBJ2-3	many	CASSPTGTSGTDTQYF	TGTGCCAGCAGCCCTACCGGGACTAGCGGCACAGATACGCAGTATTTT
TRBV7-6	TRBD2	TRBJ2-1	few	CASSLAPPAGGSHDEQFF	TGTGCCAGCAGCTTAGCCCCTCCCGCGGGAGGGTCCCACGATGAGCAGTTCTTC
TRBV27	-	TRBJ1-4	-	CASSWASSEEKLFF	TGTGCCAGCAGTTGGGCCTCCTCCGAGGAAAAACTGTTTTTT
TRBV30	-	TRBJ2-7	few	CAWTGNTYEQYF	TGTGCCTGGACAGGGAACACCTACGAGCAGTACTTC
TRBV3-1	-	TRBJ2-1	-	CASSHGLAGHNEQFF	TGTGCCAGCAGCCATGGGTTGGCGGGCCACAATGAGCAGTTCTTC
TRBV7-3	TRBD1	TRBJ2-5	-	CASSPSGGGIQETQYF	TGTGCCAGCAGCCCTTCAGGGGGCGGAATCCAAGAGACCCAGTACTTC
TRBV30	-	TRBJ2-3	-	CAWSDPGGRNTDTQYF	TGTGCCTGGAGTGACCCTGGCGGGCGTAACACAGATACGCAGTATTTT
TRBV28	-	TRBJ2-7	many	CASRPAVHSYEQYF	TGTGCCAGCAGACCAGCGGTGCACTCCTACGAGCAGTACTTC
TRBV18	TRBD2	TRBJ2-7	many	CASSPPKTSGKNEQYF	TGTGCCAGCTCACCACCGAAGACTAGCGGGAAGAACGAGCAGTACTTC
TRBV6-6	-	TRBJ1-2	few	CASSYSSRSRENYGYTF	TGTGCCAGCAGTTACTCGTCCCGGAGCAGGGAAAACTATGGCTACACCTTC